Each of the 5 T cell receptor beta chains below was sequenced from the same sample in a study of T cells in localized non-small cell lung cancer. Sequencing was performed with immunoSEQ multiplex PCR; in TCRdb, only in-frame clones are kept and a portion is missing. This sample has 30,000 to 50,000 clones, with roughly 80% found just once. Source: PBMCs, taken before any cancer treatment. These receptors originate from a woman aged 35 to 75 with stage II squamous cell lung carcinoma.

This clone turned up a few times. This sequence joins TRBV4-2 and TRBJ1-3; 9 nucleotides match TRBD1. The V gene's germline CDR1 is LGHNA and CDR2 YNFKEQ. Unmatched junction bases numbered 3, after V lost 0 bases and J lost 6 bases. This CDR3 region has 15 residues. The CDR3 here is CASSQDGTGKNTIYF. Written as DNA, the CDR3 is TGTGCCAGCAGCCAAGATGGGACAGGGAAAAACACCATATATTTT.

The rearrangement links TRBV28 to TRBJ1-2; D possibly corresponds to TRBD1 (5 bases). V was pared by 2 bases and J by 12 bases, with 16 bases between. CDR1 MDHEN and CDR2 SYDVKM come from the germline V gene. The CDR3 consists of 13 residues. CDR3 region: CASSLSRDPLNTF. DNA for the CDR3: TGTGCCAGCAGTTTAAGCAGGGACCCTCTTAACACCTTC.

The chain joins TRBV4-2 to TRBJ2-1; 7 bases match TRBD2. The CDR3 is 17 amino acids. Unmatched junction bases numbered 12, after V lost 1 base and J lost 6 bases. Looked up from germline, CDR1 is LGHNA and CDR2 is YNFKEQ. CDR3 sequence reads: CASSQVILREVINEQFF. The CDR3 bases are TGTGCCAGCAGCCAAGTGATACTCCGGGAGGTAATCAATGAGCAGTTCTTC.

The rearrangement uses TRBV2 and TRBJ2-5, with D maybe TRBD2 (5 bases). Trimming left V 3 bases short and J 2 bases short, with 10 bases between. The germline gives CDR1 SNHLY, CDR2 FYNNEI. This CDR3 is built from 14 residues. The CDR3 reads CASSDFRGQETQYF. For the CDR3, the DNA is TGTGCCAGCAGTGATTTTCGGGGTCAAGAGACCCAGTACTTC.

The chain couples TRBV6-5 to TRBJ1-4; no firm D call. Germline CDR1 MNHEY, CDR2 SVGAGI. Trimming took 0 bases from V and 6 from J, leaving 11 bases between them. This CDR3 has 15 amino acids. CDR3 sequence: CASSYSGSRDEKLFF. CDR3 DNA sequence: TGTGCCAGCAGTTACTCAGGGAGCCGAGATGAAAAACTGTTTTTT.